This T cell receptor (beta chain) was recovered during a study of TIL therapy for anti-PD-1-resistant metastatic lung cancer. Sequencing used immunoSEQ v3. The data were produced by immunoSEQ multiplex PCR, yet TCRdb's version contains in-frame clones alone and is incomplete. The sample has under 70,000 clones, around 79% seen once. The time point denotes: pre-treatment sample, taken before nivolumab and TIL therapy. The CDR3 is made up of 16 amino acids. Trimming took 9 bases from V and 5 from J; bases not matched to a gene: 14. Per germline, CDR1 LNHDA and CDR2 SQIVND (reference sequence). This clone showed up just once.

This sequence was found in a person aged 25 to 80 with non-small cell lung cancer. Sequencing used blood, obtained at baseline. V gene TRBV19 combines with J gene TRBJ1-5; 9 bases are a match to TRBD1. Here the CDR3 reads CASMDRGYYVDQPQHF. As DNA, the CDR3 is TGTGCCAGCATGGACAGGGGATATTACGTTGATCAGCCCCAGCATTTT.